A single sample gave rise to the 8 T cell receptor beta chains below, sequenced in a study of blood T cells in healthy people across ages. PCR was performed a second time for roughly 7 to 11 cycles using a sample-barcoded 5' primer and a J-beta primer mix. TCRdb reprocessed the 5' RACE reads with MiXCR, giving one entry per CDR3 protein. The table lists 1.5 million to 2 million distinct CDR3 sequences, about two fifths of them singletons. The sequenced sample consisted of blood. The receptors come from a human donor in good health.

V usage is TRBV20-1 and J usage is TRBJ2-1, with D perhaps assigned TRBD1 or TRBD2 (5 bases each). In germline, CDR1 is DFQATT, CDR2 SNEGSKA (reference sequence). The CDR3 is made up of 14 amino acids. Trimming removed 0 bases from V and 8 bases from J, with 14 bases in between. CDR3 in DNA: TGCAGTGCTAGAGAACCGTCTCGAGGGGATGAGCAGTTCTTC. Protein sequence: CSAREPSRGDEQFF.

This CDR3 reads CASSSSRDRGSEQFF. The CDR3, as DNA: TGTGCCAGCAGTTCAAGCCGGGACAGGGGAAGTGAGCAGTTCTTC. The rearrangement uses TRBV12-3 or TRBV12-4 and TRBJ2-1; TRBD1 matches at 10 bases. The CDR3 runs to 15 residues. The J segment lost 9 bases and the V segment lost 4 bases, leaving 9 bases of the junction unmatched.

The chain combines TRBV4-3 with TRBJ2-3; 7 bases are shared with TRBD2. The CDR3 has 17 residues. J gave up 0 bases and V 0 bases, and 6 bases lay outside the gene matches. Per the germline V gene, CDR1 is LGHNA and CDR2 is YSLEER. As DNA, the CDR3 is TGCGCCAGCAGCCAAGATAAAGGACTAGATAGCACAGATACGCAGTATTTT. This gives the protein CASSQDKGLDSTDTQYF.

The rearrangement links TRBV5-1 to TRBJ2-3; D is uncertain. The CDR3 length is 13 residues. Trimming took 4 bases from V and 2 from J, leaving 8 bases between them. Per germline, CDR1 SGHRS and CDR2 YFSETQ. The CDR3 spells CASSDPHTDTQYF. CDR3 in DNA: TGCGCCAGCAGCGATCCGCACACAGATACGCAGTATTTT.

The gene calls are TRBV10-3 and TRBJ1-5, with unresolved D. Germline CDR1 and CDR2: ENHRY and SYGVKD. Trimming removed 0 bases from V and 7 bases from J, with 4 bases in between. The CDR3 length is 12 residues. The CDR3 DNA follows: TGTGCCATCAGTGAGTCCGTACAGCCCCAGCATTTT. It codes for CAISESVQPQHF.

V is TRBV12-3 or TRBV12-4 and J is TRBJ1-6, with 7 bases fitting TRBD1. With V trimmed by 7 bases and J by 9 bases, 9 bases remained unmatched. This CDR3 is 14 amino acids long. The CDR3 region has the DNA TGTGCCAGCAAAATAGACAGGGCGGGTTCACCCCTCCACTTT. Amino acid sequence: CASKIDRAGSPLHF.

This clonotype occurred a few times. CDR3 amino acids: CASSLEGTYTDTQYF. The CDR3 nucleotides read TGTGCCAGCAGCTTGGAAGGGACCTACACAGATACGCAGTATTTT. This chain links TRBV5-4 with TRBJ2-3; D assignment may be TRBD1 or TRBD2 (5 bases each). Trimming left V 0 bases short and J 2 bases short, with 10 bases between. Germline lookup yields CDR1 SGHNT and CDR2 YYREEE (reference sequence). CDR3 length: 15 residues.

The chain employs TRBV29-1 and TRBJ1-2, with TRBD1 matching 9 bases. This CDR3 region has 13 residues. The V and J ends lost 7 bases and 6 bases, in that order; junction bases with no gene match: 9. CDR1 is SQVTM and CDR2 is ANQGSEA in the germline V gene. Written as DNA, the CDR3 is TGCAGCGCCAGACCGGGACAGGGAAATGGCTACACCTTC. It encodes CSARPGQGNGYTF.